Listed below are T cell receptor beta chains from one sample, sequenced in a study of cytomegalovirus exposure and HLA in healthy donors. Method: immunoSEQ multiplex PCR; TCRdb's copy keeps in-frame clones and lacks some. The profile shows about 120,000 clones, around four fifths of them singletons. Sequenced input: PBMCs. The receptors shown here come from a man aged 40-50 years in good health and CMV-seronegative. CDR3s include the opening cysteine and the closing phenylalanine or tryptophan. The D gene is left open where the match is weak. Size is omitted from some rows. Given values are once, few, many or a class for expanded clones.

.	.	TRBJ1-5	TRBV5-6	CASSFGGGRPQHF	TGTGCCAGCAGCTTTGGTGGTGGGCGGCCCCAGCATTTT
.	TRBD1	TRBJ1-4	TRBV27	CASSLYRGGKLFF	TGTGCCAGCAGTTTATACAGGGGGGGGAAACTGTTTTTT
.	TRBD1	TRBJ2-2	TRBV10-2	CASSESGGYGELFF	TGCGCCAGCAGTGAGTCAGGGGGCTACGGGGAGCTGTTTTTT
.	.	TRBJ2-7	TRBV6-4	CASSDQSGEQYF	TGTGCCAGCAGTGACCAATCGGGCGAGCAGTACTTC
.	TRBD1	TRBJ1-5	TRBV25-1	CASSDGDREGPQHF	TGTGCCAGCAGTGATGGGGACAGGGAGGGGCCCCAGCATTTT
.	TRBD2	TRBJ2-7	TRBV18	CASSPSLVAGRNEQYF	TGTGCCAGCTCACCGTCCCTCGTAGCGGGAAGGAACGAGCAGTACTTC
.	TRBD2	TRBJ2-1	TRBV27	CASNYGGTSGSREQFF	TGTGCCAGCAACTATGGGGGGACTAGCGGGAGTAGGGAGCAGTTCTTC
.	TRBD1	TRBJ1-2	TRBV9	CASSVRDRGYGYTF	TGTGCCAGCAGCGTACGGGACAGGGGATATGGCTACACCTTC
.	.	TRBJ2-6	TRBV6-6	CASSGSGANGLTF	TGTGCCAGCAGCGGCTCTGGGGCCAACGGCCTGACTTTC
few	.	TRBJ1-3	TRBV9	CASSVVGIASNTIYF	TGTGCCAGCAGCGTTGTCGGTATAGCTTCGAACACCATATATTTT
.	.	TRBJ2-4	TRBV28	CASTGGSLLAKNIQYF	TGTGCCAGCACGGGTGGCAGTCTTCTAGCCAAAAACATTCAGTACTTC
.	.	TRBJ1-5	TRBV7-8	CASSRLAETGANQPQHF	TGTGCCAGCAGCCGACTCGCCGAGACAGGTGCGAATCAGCCCCAGCATTTT
.	TRBD1	TRBJ1-2	TRBV9	CASSVRDRGWDNYGYTF	TGTGCCAGCAGCGTCCGGGACAGGGGTTGGGATAACTATGGCTACACCTTC
.	.	TRBJ2-7	TRBV5-5	CASSLDWSSYEQYF	TGTGCCAGCAGCTTGGATTGGAGCTCCTACGAGCAGTACTTC
.	TRBD2	TRBJ2-2	TRBV10-2	CASSEASGLNTGELFF	TGCGCCAGCAGTGAGGCTAGCGGATTGAACACCGGGGAGCTGTTTTTT
.	.	TRBJ1-4	TRBV28	CASRIGGGNEKLFF	TGTGCCAGCAGGATTGGGGGCGGGAATGAAAAACTGTTTTTT
once	.	TRBJ1-1	TRBV5-6	CASSLRDGRLEAFF	TGTGCCAGCAGCTTGAGGGACGGGAGACTTGAAGCTTTCTTT
.	.	TRBJ2-3	TRBV28	CASSFPGGGTDTQYF	TGTGCCAGCAGTTTCCCCGGTGGAGGCACAGATACGCAGTATTTT
.	TRBD2	TRBJ2-7	TRBV5-1	CASSRWTSGRDYEQYF	TGCGCCAGCAGCCGCTGGACTAGCGGGAGGGACTACGAGCAGTACTTC
.	TRBD1	TRBJ2-3	TRBV28	CASSLFVGTGYTDTQYF	TGTGCCAGCAGTTTATTCGTCGGGACAGGGTATACAGATACGCAGTATTTT
.	TRBD2	TRBJ2-1	TRBV6-1	CASSAPSGGAGEQFF	TGTGCCAGCAGTGCTCCTAGCGGGGGGGCAGGTGAGCAGTTCTTC
.	.	TRBJ1-1	TRBV19	CASIARGQGMNTEAFF	TGTGCCAGTATCGCCCGTGGGCAGGGAATGAACACTGAAGCTTTCTTT
.	.	TRBJ1-2	TRBV5-1	CASSLGGDTDYGYTF	TGCGCCAGCAGCTTGGGGGGGGATACGGACTATGGCTACACCTTC
.	TRBD2	TRBJ2-1	TRBV6-1	CASSEERGGPDEQFF	TGTGCCAGCAGTGAAGAGCGGGGGGGCCCGGATGAGCAGTTCTTC